Following are 23 T cell receptor beta chains from one sample sequenced in a study of cytomegalovirus exposure and HLA in healthy donors. It was with 60 Vbeta and 13 Jbeta primers that the PCR ran. Data came from immunoSEQ multiplex PCR; TCRdb stores just in-frame clones and leaves some out. The sample has 180,000 or so clones. Sequenced material: PBMCs. These receptors were collected from a boy aged 10-17 years in good health and CMV-seronegative.

This chain links TRBV28 with TRBJ2-2; TRBD2 might be the D (5 bases). This CDR3 region has 14 residues. Germline lookup yields CDR1 MDHEN and CDR2 SYDVKM. Trimming cost V 3 bases and J 4 bases, with 9 bases left between them. The CDR3 nucleotides read TGTGCCAGCAGTTTGTATGAGGGCACCGGGGAGCTGTTTTTT. This gives the protein CASSLYEGTGELFF.

The chain recombines TRBV7-3 with TRBJ1-1; 8 bases align to TRBD1. The CDR3 length is 15 residues. V lost 5 bases, J lost 5 bases, and 10 bases stayed unmatched. Looked up from germline, CDR1 is SGHTA and CDR2 is FQGTGA. The DNA for the CDR3 is TGTGCCAGCAGCCAATCTACAGGGGGTGGAACTGAAGCTTTCTTT. Its protein product is CASSQSTGGGTEAFF.

V gene TRBV7-2 combines with J gene TRBJ2-2, with 7 bases aligning to TRBD2. The CDR3 length is 16 residues. After removal of 1 base from V and 3 bases from J, the junction contained 5 bases not matched to a gene. CDR1 is SGHTA, CDR2 FQGNSA, per germline. CDR3 region: CASSLVPGGDTGELFF. The CDR3 DNA reads as TGTGCCAGCAGCTTAGTCCCGGGGGGAGACACCGGGGAGCTGTTTTTT.

The chain combines TRBV29-1 with TRBJ2-3; no reliable D call. The germline V and J ends were trimmed by 5 bases and 1 base, with 13 bases remaining between them. This CDR3 contains 14 residues. CDR1 and CDR2 from the germline V gene are SQVTM and ANQGSEA. CDR3 coding DNA: TGCAGCGTTCCAGTACCACGGGGCACAGATACGCAGTATTTT. Its protein product is CSVPVPRGTDTQYF.

The rearrangement links TRBV28 to TRBJ1-3, with 7 bases that match TRBD1. The germline CDR1 and CDR2 sequences are MDHEN and SYDVKM. The CDR3 has 19 amino acids. Trimming at V came to 6 bases and at J to 0 bases, leaving 17 bases not matched to a gene. CDR3 coding DNA: TGTGCCAGCAGCCTGGTCGGGACAGATCTCGCCAACTCTGGAAACACCATATATTTT. As protein: CASSLVGTDLANSGNTIYF.

With regard to this clone: The germline gene is not matched at one end of the junction; a read error may be the cause. This chain joins TRBV5-4 and TRBJ2-1; 9 bases fit TRBD2. CDR3 size: 13 residues. Germline assignment: CDR1 SGHNT and CDR2 YYREEE (reference sequence). The CDR3 reads CASSSRTSEGQIF. The DNA for the CDR3 is TGTGCCAGCAGCTCGAGGACTAGCGAGGGTCAGATCTTC. The full variable domain, rest sourced from reference TRBV5-4 and TRBJ2-1, is ETGVTQSPTHLIKTRGQQVTLRCSSQSGHNTVSWYQQALGQGPQFIFQYYREEENGRGNFPPRFSGLQFPNYSSELNVNALELDDSALYLCASSSRTSEGQIFGPGTRLTVL.

DNA for the CDR3: TGTGCCAGCAGTTTCCGGGACAGATCCTCACCCCTCCACTTT. This sequence encodes CASSFRDRSSPLHF. The chain is built from TRBV7-2 and TRBJ1-6; 7 nucleotides agree with TRBD1. This CDR3 has 14 amino acids. V dropped 6 bases and J dropped 10; count of bases not matched to a gene: 9. In germline, CDR1 is SGHTA, CDR2 FQGNSA.

The J gene is TRBJ2-7, the V gene TRBV6-5; 8 bases fit TRBD2. CDR1 MNHEY and CDR2 SVGAGI come from the germline V gene. Trimming cost V 5 bases and J 10 bases; bases outside gene matches: 10. The CDR3 length is 13 residues. The CDR3: CASSPTRSGGQYF. Written as DNA, the CDR3 is TGTGCCAGCAGTCCTACTAGGAGCGGGGGCCAGTACTTC.

The V call is TRBV7-9, the J call TRBJ1-5, with 8 bases fitting TRBD1. From germline, CDR1 is SEHNR and CDR2 FQNEAQ (reference sequence). Trimming at V came to 5 bases and at J to 4 bases, leaving 7 bases not matched to a gene. The CDR3 is 15 residues long. The CDR3 loop reads CASSQGQGTNQPQHF. CDR3 sequence (DNA): TGTGCCAGCAGCCAAGGACAGGGAACAAATCAGCCCCAGCATTTT.

CDR3 region: CASSFDYTDTQYF. Written as DNA, the CDR3 is TGTGCCAGCAGCTTCGACTACACAGATACGCAGTATTTT. This chain joins TRBV7-3 and TRBJ2-3, with a tentative D call TRBD2 (5 bases). The CDR3 consists of 13 residues. Trimming cost V 3 bases and J 2 bases, with 6 bases left between them. Germline assignment: CDR1 SGHTA and CDR2 FQGTGA. Looking up the rest from reference TRBV7-3 and TRBJ2-3 gives the full variable domain: GAGVSQTPSNKVTEKGKYVELRCDPISGHTALYWYRQSLGQGPEFLIYFQGTGAADDSGLPNDRFFAVRPEGSVSTLKIQRTERGDSAVYLCASSFDYTDTQYFGPGTRLTVL.

The chain couples TRBV4-1 to TRBJ1-1; 7 bases are shared with TRBD1. The junction had 14 bases not matched to a gene; V was cut back by 1 base and J by 0 bases. The CDR3 consists of 19 residues. Germline V gene sequence: CDR1 MGHRA, CDR2 YSYEKL. This CDR3 is CASSQGQIFTGVMNTEAFF. The CDR3 DNA sequence: TGCGCCAGCAGCCAAGGGCAGATATTCACAGGGGTTATGAACACTGAAGCTTTCTTT.

J is TRBJ2-7 and V is TRBV7-2; TRBD2 aligns across 7 bases. V shed 0 bases and J 6 bases; nucleotides not matched to a gene: 5. CDR1 and CDR2 from the germline V gene are SGHTA and FQGNSA. The CDR3 has 14 residues. The CDR3 here is CASSLARTRGEQYF. The CDR3, as DNA: TGTGCCAGCAGCTTAGCGAGGACTAGAGGCGAGCAGTACTTC.

This chain joins TRBV5-1 and TRBJ2-7; TRBD1 matches 7 bases. CDR3 length: 16 residues. J was trimmed by 0 bases and V by 4 bases; bases with no gene match: 10. Germline V gives CDR1 SGHRS, CDR2 YFSETQ. The DNA for the CDR3 is TGCGCCAGCAGCCCGACCGGGACAGTAAGCTCCTACGAGCAGTACTTC. This encodes CASSPTGTVSSYEQYF.

The chain joins TRBV5-1 to TRBJ2-7, with D tentatively TRBD2 (6 bases). The germline gives CDR1 SGHRS, CDR2 YFSETQ. The CDR3 totals 14 residues. V shed 5 bases and J shed 6 bases, with 18 bases lying between them. The CDR3 protein is CASSRLGLGLEQYF. The CDR3, as DNA: TGCGCCAGCAGTAGACTAGGATTGGGTCTCGAGCAGTACTTC.

This sequence joins TRBV7-8 and TRBJ2-6; 7 bases match TRBD1. CDR1 SGHVS and CDR2 FQNEAQ come from the germline V gene. The CDR3 has 13 residues. V shed 5 bases, J shed 15 bases, and the junction held 10 bases outside the gene matches. The CDR3 DNA sequence: TGTGCCAGCAGCCCGCATCAGGGGGACGACCTGACTTTC. Its protein product is CASSPHQGDDLTF.

The J gene is TRBJ1-4, the V gene TRBV7-9, with D tentatively TRBD1 (5 bases). This CDR3 is 12 amino acids long. Trimming left V 3 bases short and J 12 bases short, with 11 bases between. The germline V gene encodes CDR1 SEHNR and CDR2 FQNEAQ (reference sequence). The CDR3, as DNA: TGTGCCAGCAGCTTGGCAGGGTGGGAACTGTTTTTT. Amino acid sequence: CASSLAGWELFF.

The chain joins TRBV4-1 to TRBJ1-1; D is possibly TRBD1 (6 bases). V gave up 6 bases and J gave up 1 base, with 15 bases separating them. In germline, CDR1 is MGHRA, CDR2 YSYEKL. CDR3 length equals 15 residues. CDR3 sequence: CASSVAGATNTEAFF. For the CDR3, the DNA is TGCGCCAGCAGTGTGGCAGGGGCGACGAACACTGAAGCTTTCTTT.

The chain links TRBV5-1 to TRBJ1-2, with unresolved D. The CDR3 covers 12 residues. The V end lost 5 bases, the J end lost 6 bases, and 11 bases lay between the germline ends. The germline V gene encodes CDR1 SGHRS and CDR2 YFSETQ. CDR3 residues: CASSHQSDGYTF. CDR3 DNA: TGCGCCAGCAGTCACCAAAGCGATGGCTACACCTTC. Variable domain in full (rest from reference TRBV5-1 and TRBJ1-2): KAGVTQTPRYLIKTRGQQVTLSCSPISGHRSVSWYQQTPGQGLQFLFEYFSETQRNKGNFPGRFSGRQFSNSRSEMNVSTLELGDSALYLCASSHQSDGYTFGSGTRLTVV.

In DNA, the CDR3 is TGTGCCAGCAGCTTAGCGGGACAGTACTACAATGAGCAGTTCTTC. This translates into CASSLAGQYYNEQFF. V gene TRBV7-6 combines with J gene TRBJ2-1; 7 bases are a match to TRBD1. The germline V gene encodes CDR1 SGHVS and CDR2 FNYEAQ. The CDR3 contains 15 residues. The junction had 2 bases not matched to a gene; V was cut back by 0 bases and J by 3 bases.

The genes are TRBV11-2 and TRBJ2-1, with 12 bases that match TRBD2. The CDR3 has 17 amino acids. The germline V gene has CDR1 SGHAT and CDR2 FQNNGV. The V and J ends lost 2 bases and 8 bases, in that order; junction bases with no gene match: 10. The CDR3 region is CASSLTTSGGTFYEQFF. The CDR3 region has the DNA TGTGCCAGCAGCTTAACGACTAGCGGGGGCACCTTTTATGAGCAGTTCTTC.

The chain recombines TRBV30 with TRBJ1-1; TRBD1 matches 9 bases. V gave up 6 bases and J gave up 10 bases; unmatched junction bases: 6. This CDR3 has 11 residues. CDR1 and CDR2 from the germline V gene are GTSNPN and SVGIG (reference sequence). CDR3 region: CACHRGRLAFF. In DNA form, the CDR3 reads TGTGCCTGTCACAGGGGGCGCCTAGCTTTCTTT.

The chain employs TRBV30 and TRBJ1-4; tentative D call: TRBD1 (6 bases). Germline V lookup: CDR1 GTSNPN, CDR2 SVGIG (reference sequence). This CDR3 is 13 amino acids long. V lost 2 bases, J lost 8 bases, and 12 bases lay in between. The DNA for the CDR3 is TGTGCCTGGAGTTTAGCAGGGGAAGAAAAACTGTTTTTT. Encoded protein: CAWSLAGEEKLFF. The full variable domain, rest sourced from reference TRBV30 and TRBJ1-4, is SQTIHQWPATLVQPVGSPLSLECTVEGTSNPNLYWYRQAAGRGLQLLFYSVGIGQISSEVPQNLSASRPQDRQFILSSKKLLLSDSGFYLCAWSLAGEEKLFFGSGTQLSVL.

The V gene is TRBV30, the J gene TRBJ2-6; the D gene is possibly TRBD2 (5 bases). The CDR3 is 16 residues long. V was clipped by 1 base and J by 1 base, with 11 bases between them. From germline, CDR1 is GTSNPN and CDR2 SVGIG (reference sequence). In DNA form, the CDR3 reads TGTGCCTGGAGTGGTGGAGGTATTTCTGGGGCCAACGTCCTGACTTTC. It encodes CAWSGGGISGANVLTF.